Sequencing of this T cell receptor (beta chain) was carried out in a study of patients and donors after allogeneic stem cell transplantation. The V end was cut by 0 bases, the J end by 2 bases, with 14 bases between. This CDR3 is built from 16 residues. Per the germline V gene, CDR1 is MNHNS and CDR2 is SASEGT. TCRdb reprocessed the RT-PCR reads with MiXCR, giving one entry per CDR3 protein. Among approximately 200,000 distinct CDR3 sequences listed, 12% to 15% were seen once. The chain is built from TRBV6-1 and TRBJ2-7, with D perhaps given as TRBD1 or TRBD2 (5 bases each). The sequence was obtained from a human donor who was either an allogeneic HSCT recipient or a stem cell or donor lymphocyte infusion donor (not recorded which). It is not recorded whose cells these are; they may come from a transplant donor. The sample was blood, either unsorted or a sorted T cell fraction (not recorded which). The CDR3 DNA reads as TGTGCCAGCAGTGAAGCGCCGGGACCGCAGCCCTACGAGCAGTACTTC. Translated, it gives CASSEAPGPQPYEQYF.